This T cell receptor (beta chain) was found in a study of shared clonotypes between healthy human individuals. Study results and limitations: Sequencing depth was expected to influence donor clonotype sharing.

The CDR3 is 15 amino acids. V lost 3 bases and J 2 bases, leaving 14 bases between the germline ends. The germline V gene has CDR1 SGHNT and CDR2 YYREEE (reference sequence). Sequenced by immunoSEQ multiplex PCR; TCRdb stores in-frame clones only, minus some. The data hold 1.6 million or so clones, with about 98.5% observed a single time. As to this clone: Its target is not known.

The genes are TRBV5-4 and TRBJ1-2, with a possible D match to TRBD1 (6 bases). Sequencing was done on a sample of naive CD4+ T cells sorted from blood. Subset defined: CD45RA+ positively selected. The clonotype originates from a man aged 25 to 45 in good health. The CDR3 nucleotides read TGTGCCAGCAGCTCTCCATCCGGGACAAACTATGGCTACACCTTC. This translates into CASSSPSGTNYGYTF. Variable domain in full (rest from reference TRBV5-4 and TRBJ1-2): ETGVTQSPTHLIKTRGQQVTLRCSSQSGHNTVSWYQQALGQGPQFIFQYYREEENGRGNFPPRFSGLQFPNYSSELNVNALELDDSALYLCASSSPSGTNYGYTFGSGTRLTVV.